The next 10 T cell receptor beta chains were all read from a single sample in a study of T cells in tuberculosis. Generated by immunoSEQ multiplex PCR, the TCRdb table keeps only in-frame clones and is missing some. The sample gives over 40,000 clones, roughly 95% of which show up once; around 7% is in the top ten. The sequenced sample consisted of PBMCs. Receptors originate from a donor aged 5-35 years with latent tuberculosis or without tuberculosis infection.

The chain joins TRBV7-9 to TRBJ2-4; D perhaps matches TRBD1 (6 bases). Germline V lookup: CDR1 SEHNR, CDR2 FQNEAQ (reference sequence). The V end lost 2 bases, the J end lost 3 bases, and 14 bases lay between the germline ends. The CDR3 extends over 16 amino acids. The CDR3 protein is CASSLQGWSDKNIQYF. CDR3 in DNA: TGTGCCAGCAGCTTACAGGGGTGGAGTGACAAAAACATTCAGTACTTC. Together with reference TRBV7-9 and TRBJ2-4, the CDR3 gives the full variable domain: DTGVSQNPRHKITKRGQNVTFRCDPISEHNRLYWYRQTLGQGPEFLTYFQNEAQLEKSRLLSDRFSAERPKGSFSTLEIQRTEQGDSAMYLCASSLQGWSDKNIQYFGAGTRLSVL.

This chain links TRBV5-1 with TRBJ1-1; TRBD1 matches 11 bases. Germline CDR1 reads SGHRS; CDR2 reads YFSETQ. Germline trimming cut 4 bases from V and 4 bases from J; bases unmatched to any gene: 3. CDR3 length: 14 amino acids. The CDR3 reads CASSPGTGGTEAFF. The CDR3 DNA follows: TGCGCCAGCAGCCCCGGGACAGGGGGCACTGAAGCTTTCTTT.

This clone came up a few times. The V and J genes are TRBV27 and TRBJ2-7; the D gene is possibly TRBD2 (5 bases). V shed 10 bases and J shed 2 bases, with 15 bases lying between them. CDR3 size: 13 residues. The germline CDR1 and CDR2 sequences are MNHEY and SMNVEV (reference sequence). CDR3 sequence: CATSESGAYEQYF. The CDR3 nucleotides are TGTGCCACCTCCGAGAGCGGCGCCTACGAGCAGTACTTC.

The chain joins TRBV5-4 to TRBJ2-7; 9 bases map to TRBD2. The germline V gene encodes CDR1 SGHNT and CDR2 YYREEE (reference sequence). Trimming at V came to 4 bases and at J to 7 bases, leaving 6 bases not matched to a gene. The CDR3 has 13 residues. The CDR3 sequence: CASSPAGGFEQYF. The CDR3 region has the DNA TGTGCCAGCAGCCCGGCGGGGGGGTTTGAGCAGTACTTC.

This sequence joins TRBV6-5 and TRBJ2-3, with 8 bases aligning to TRBD1. The CDR3 has 15 residues. Trimming removed 7 bases from V and 2 bases from J; junction bases left unmatched: 8. CDR1 and CDR2 from the germline V gene are MNHEY and SVGAGI. Here the CDR3 DNA reads TGTGCCAGCAAACGGACAGGGTGGGACACAGATACGCAGTATTTT. It encodes CASKRTGWDTDTQYF.

The chain is built from TRBV27 and TRBJ2-1, with TRBD2 matching over 8 bases. Germline V gene data show CDR1 as MNHEY and CDR2 as SMNVEV (reference sequence). There are 16 residues in the CDR3. Trimming at V came to 2 bases and at J to 9 bases, leaving 12 bases not matched to a gene. The CDR3 loop reads CASSLRETSEDVEQFF. The CDR3 DNA reads TGTGCCAGCAGTTTAAGGGAGACTAGCGAAGACGTTGAGCAGTTCTTC.

The chain carries TRBV5-1 and TRBJ2-2; D gene unclear. Deletions cut 3 bases from V and 0 bases from J, with 12 bases between. Germline assignment: CDR1 SGHRS and CDR2 YFSETQ. This CDR3 has 16 residues. Here the CDR3 DNA reads TGCGCCAGCAGCTGGCCCCGAATGCCGAACACCGGGGAGCTGTTTTTT. Translation: CASSWPRMPNTGELFF.

V and J are TRBV14 and TRBJ2-3; weak D call: TRBD2 (5 bases). The CDR3 runs 13 residues. Germline values: CDR1 SGHDN, CDR2 FVKESK. V lost 4 bases and J lost 3, with 8 bases in between. The CDR3 spells CASSLRLTDTQYF. The CDR3 coding sequence is TGTGCCAGCAGCCTAAGACTAACAGATACGCAGTATTTT.

The chain links TRBV5-1 to TRBJ1-1; D ambiguous. CDR1 and CDR2 (germline): SGHRS, YFSETQ. Trimming removed 4 bases from V and 1 base from J, with 11 bases in between. There are 14 residues in the CDR3. The chain's CDR3 is CASSRTHTNTEAFF. CDR3 nucleotide sequence: TGCGCCAGCAGCCGAACACATACGAACACTGAAGCTTTCTTT. Looking up the rest from reference TRBV5-1 and TRBJ1-1 gives the full variable domain: KAGVTQTPRYLIKTRGQQVTLSCSPISGHRSVSWYQQTPGQGLQFLFEYFSETQRNKGNFPGRFSGRQFSNSRSEMNVSTLELGDSALYLCASSRTHTNTEAFFGQGTRLTVV.

The chain is built from TRBV30 and TRBJ2-7; D is perhaps TRBD1 (5 bases). The ends were cut back, 7 bases at V and 0 bases at J, with 10 bases in the middle. In germline, CDR1 is GTSNPN, CDR2 SVGIG (reference sequence). The CDR3 is 12 residues long. CDR3 in amino acids: CAFAGSSYEQYF. CDR3 nucleotide sequence: TGTGCCTTTGCAGGGTCCTCCTACGAGCAGTACTTC.